This T cell receptor (beta chain) was captured in a study of blood T cell repertoires in COVID-19. In the study overall: Acute-phase and convalescent COVID-19 samples originated in the United States, Italy and Spain.

This CDR3 is built from 14 residues. V lost 7 bases to trimming and J lost 10 bases, with 17 bases between them. Germline lookup yields CDR1 MDHEN and CDR2 SYDVKM. As originally analysed: Reference gene primer amplification gave nucleated cell count estimates. Only in-frame clones appear in the TCRdb table, and some are missing; sequencing was by immunoSEQ multiplex PCR. V, J and clone size reflect that table, while D and trimming were determined from the DNA. The table includes around 300,000 clones, roughly 85% detected once. This rearrangement joins TRBV28 to TRBJ1-6; perhaps TRBD1 as D (5 bases). The sample taken for sequencing was PBMCs or T cells enriched from blood (not recorded which). This clonotype originated in a woman between 50 and 59 years old who had recovered from COVID-19. The CDR3 coding sequence is TGTGCCAGCACCAGAGTCAGGGTAGGATCACCCCTCCACTTT. Protein sequence: CASTRVRVGSPLHF.